This T cell receptor beta chain was identified in a study of beta chain features in type 1 diabetes (dated by TCRdb to 2017 to 2018). As for the study more broadly: Patients and healthy donors did not differ in mean age, gender distribution, total cell number or subset yield. A total of roughly 100 million sorted cells were examined across all samples, and the number of cells per subset was strongly correlated with RNA yield. In the study, recently diagnosed type 1 diabetes patients and matched healthy donors were compared on the TCRB repertoires of their sorted circulating CD4+ T cell subsets. Naive and central memory subsets were obtained from all 30 or so donors, but regulatory and stem cell-like memory subsets were isolated from only 8 patients and 8 healthy donors.

What the authors observed across the whole study: Fewer insertions and more nucleotide deletions at VDJ recombination sites were observed in patients with type 1 diabetes, implying thymic rearrangement abnormalities. Type 1 diabetes patients showed a moderate but significant shortening of TCRB CDR3 length in all four CD4+ subsets. Because cDNA was sequenced instead of genomic DNA, highly expressing activated cells could be over-represented, though the groups showed no difference in activation or CD3 levels. The naive, central memory and regulatory TCRB repertoires appeared to resemble one another more closely among patients than among healthy donors. Because small numbers of individuals were included in the HLA sub-analyses, any influence of HLA type on TCRB rearrangement was left unresolved. PCR may preferentially amplify shorter templates, but because patient and control samples were amplified and corrected together, any resulting skew would affect both groups equally.

About this clone itself: Its recognized antigen is unknown. No much larger clonotype is one base removed from it; base qualities were not supplied.

The entire amount of isolated RNA was reverse transcribed using the High Capacity cDNA Reverse Transcription Kit, so the sequenced TCRB transcripts were expressed ones. Deep immunoSEQ sequencing was performed on naive, central memory and regulatory T cell samples, with an average of roughly 4 million total reads per sample. After sorted cells were lysed in RLT buffer, RNA was extracted with DNase-treated RNeasy Micro or Mini kits, with the choice depending on cell number. Each cell subset was processed separately to prevent cross-contamination, with patient and healthy donor samples processed together. Using the immunoSEQ multiplex PCR, TCRB sequences were amplified from cDNA into 87-bp fragments spanning the CDR3 region. Sequencing of the amplicons was done on the Illumina HiSeq platform. Concerning the study's data processing: Synthetic template baselines were used to correct PCR bias computationally, reads within Hamming distance 2 were collapsed, and singletons that could not be merged were discarded. By aligning reads against IMGT, V, D and J genes, CDR3 length, and insertions or deletions at six rearrangement sites were assigned. Within each subset, clonotype counts were normalized to sorted cell number, and only after that were true diversity and Gini coefficients computed with the tcR R package. Repertoire sharing was quantified using the overlap coefficient calculated on TCRB nucleotide sequences. Out-of-frame TCRB sequences from naive cells were analyzed to stand in for the pre-selection repertoire. In its TCRdb copy, this immuneACCESS table keeps in-frame sequences only and misses some clones. Where compared with another copy, unresolved V genes explain less than half of these, and the others have no known cause. V, J and clone size reflect that table, while D and trimming were determined from the DNA. The sample has hundreds of thousands of clones on record, 15% to 17% of them singletons. Roughly 0.098% of the sample goes to the ten largest clones.

From each donor, a single peripheral blood sample of 100 to 150 mL on average was drawn into heparinised tubes. A BD FACSAria II and a panel including CD45RO, CCR7, CD25, CD127, CD95 and CD27 were used to sort naive, central memory, regulatory and stem cell-like memory CD4+ T cells. Every sorted population had a purity above 95%. PBMCs were separated immediately by Lymphoprep density gradient centrifugation and were stained directly, without being cultured. Samples were stained and sorted in pairs, with one healthy donor and one patient per experiment, so that batch effects were minimized. Spanning cysteine to phenylalanine, the CDR3 consists of 15 amino acids. Kept here is only the CDR3 DNA, which spans 45 bases and is read in frame from base 1. The germline V gene provides CDR1 SGDLS and CDR2 YYNGEE. Relative to germline, V is 1 base shorter and J is 1 base shorter, with 8 bases between their ends.

This clonotype was sampled from a man in his late teens or twenties in good health. Recombination linked TRBV9 to TRBJ2-2; the best D guess is TRBD2, with 6 bases matching. Source material: naive CD4+ T cells from blood. The label giving this sample's cell subset or site can be read as: true naive CD4+ T cells. CDR3 region: CASSVREENTGELFF. DNA sequence: TGTGCCAGCAGCGTAAGGGAGGAGAACACCGGGGAGCTGTTTTTT.